This entry lists 32 T cell receptor beta chains sequenced from one sample in a study of beta chain features in type 1 diabetes. Study-wide points: In all four CD4+ subsets, TCRB CDR3 length was significantly, moderately reduced in type 1 diabetes.

Reverse transcription of all isolated RNA meant that expressed TCRB transcripts were sequenced. This table comes from immunoSEQ multiplex PCR, and its TCRdb copy is limited to in-frame clones, with some not included. Here the sample spans roughly 700,000 clones, about an eighth being singletons. These receptors have no known antigen. The source material was naive CD4+ T cells from blood. The receptor source for this set is a young man with type 1 diabetes.

The chain combines TRBV28 with TRBJ2-7, with TRBD1 identical over 7 bases. The CDR3 has 16 residues. Germline CDR1 is MDHEN and CDR2 is SYDVKM. Unmatched junction bases numbered 9, after V lost 2 bases and J lost 2 bases. In DNA, the CDR3 is TGTGCCAGCAGTTTAGAGGGGGCAGGGACAACCTACGAGCAGTACTTC. Encoded protein: CASSLEGAGTTYEQYF.

This clone was detected a few times. The V call is TRBV12-5, the J call TRBJ2-1; TRBD1 agrees at 7 bases. The CDR3 extends over 13 amino acids. The V and J ends lost 6 bases and 8 bases, in that order; junction bases with no gene match: 7. Looked up from germline, CDR1 is LGHNT and CDR2 is FRNRAP. The CDR3 is CASGPTGVDEQFF. DNA for the CDR3: TGTGCTAGTGGCCCAACAGGGGTTGATGAGCAGTTCTTC.

The chain carries TRBV29-1 and TRBJ2-7; D might be TRBD2 (5 bases). The CDR3 covers 11 residues. The V gene's germline CDR1 is SQVTM and CDR2 ANQGSEA. The V gene lost 5 bases and the J gene lost 3 bases, with 8 bases spanning the gap. CDR3 amino acids: CSVRRSYEQYF. DNA of the CDR3: TGCAGCGTTAGGAGGAGCTACGAGCAGTACTTC.

The chain has TRBV15 and TRBJ2-4; D uncertain. The CDR3 sequence is 16 residues long. Trimming left V 1 base short and J 5 bases short, with 15 bases between. Looked up from germline, CDR1 is LNHNV and CDR2 is YYDKDF (reference sequence). The CDR3: CATSRVFQVMENIQYF. CDR3 nucleotide sequence: TGTGCCACCAGCAGAGTTTTCCAGGTCATGGAAAACATTCAGTACTTC.

This clone was observed a few times. This chain connects TRBV7-9 to TRBJ2-3; D is perhaps TRBD1 or TRBD2 (6 bases each). Germline CDR1 is SEHNR and CDR2 is FQNEAQ (reference sequence). Trimming cost V 2 bases and J 3 bases, with 21 bases left between them. CDR3 length equals 18 residues. CDR3 loop: CASSLFPRGQEGTDTQYF. As DNA, the CDR3 is TGTGCCAGCAGCTTATTCCCTCGGGGGCAGGAGGGGACAGATACGCAGTATTTT.

This clone was counted between two and nine times. The rearrangement joins TRBV30 to TRBJ1-2; D gene uncertain. Germline-derived CDR1 and CDR2 are GTSNPN and SVGIG (reference sequence). This CDR3 has 14 residues. V was pared by 1 base and J by 1 base, with 10 bases between. Here the CDR3 reads CAWSGQGGNYGYTF. CDR3 sequence (DNA): TGTGCCTGGAGTGGGCAAGGCGGTAACTATGGCTACACCTTC.

The sample holds a few counts of this clone. J is TRBJ2-3 and V is TRBV2; either TRBD1 or TRBD2 may supply D (5 bases each). CDR3 length: 12 amino acids. Germline assignment: CDR1 SNHLY and CDR2 FYNNEI. V gave up 6 bases and J gave up 9 bases, with 13 bases separating them. CDR3 protein: CASRGDGGTQYF. Written as DNA, the CDR3 is TGTGCCAGCAGAGGGGATGGGGGAACGCAGTATTTT.

This clone has more than one count but fewer than ten. V gene TRBV2 combines with J gene TRBJ2-2; D unresolved. This CDR3 is built from 14 residues. The V gene's germline CDR1 is SNHLY and CDR2 FYNNEI. Trimming removed 8 bases from V and 4 bases from J, with 14 bases in between. Here the CDR3 reads CASGLKGGTGELFF. In DNA form, the CDR3 reads TGTGCCAGCGGGTTGAAGGGTGGCACCGGGGAGCTGTTTTTT.

The chain has TRBV9 and TRBJ2-3; D gene ambiguous. From germline, CDR1 is SGDLS and CDR2 YYNGEE. The CDR3 is 15 residues long. V lost 0 bases and J lost 1, with 9 bases in between. The CDR3 loop reads CASSVDVLGTDTQYF. CDR3 nucleotide sequence: TGTGCCAGCAGCGTAGACGTCCTTGGCACAGATACGCAGTATTTT. Full variable domain (outside the CDR3, taken from reference TRBV9 and TRBJ2-3): DSGVTQTPKHLITATGQRVTLRCSPRSGDLSVYWYQQSLDQGLQFLIQYYNGEERAKGNILERFSAQQFPDLHSELNLSSLELGDSALYFCASSVDVLGTDTQYFGPGTRLTVL.

This clone has a handful of counts. This chain links TRBV2 with TRBJ1-1; no clear D. This CDR3 has 14 residues. Germline assignment: CDR1 SNHLY and CDR2 FYNNEI. Trimming took 5 bases from V and 5 from J, leaving 15 bases between them. This CDR3 reads CASSPLDTRTEAFF. In nucleotides, the CDR3 is TGTGCCAGCAGTCCCTTAGACACACGAACTGAAGCTTTCTTT.

The chain uses TRBV30 and TRBJ2-5; either TRBD1 or TRBD2 may fit D (6 bases each). There are 13 residues in the CDR3. From germline, CDR1 is GTSNPN and CDR2 SVGIG (reference sequence). V lost 3 bases and J 4 bases, leaving 12 bases between the germline ends. The CDR3 coding sequence is TGTGCCTGGAGAGGGTCGGGGGCAGAGACCCAGTACTTC. Amino acids: CAWRGSGAETQYF.

The count of this clone is one. The chain joins TRBV28 to TRBJ2-1; no clear D. Germline-derived CDR1 and CDR2 are MDHEN and SYDVKM. The CDR3 loop spans 12 amino acids. V lost 5 bases, J lost 10 bases, and 12 bases lay in between. CDR3 residues: CASSQTITEQFF. Written as DNA, the CDR3 is TGTGCCAGCAGTCAAACAATTACCGAGCAGTTCTTC. Looking up the rest from reference TRBV28 and TRBJ2-1 gives the full variable domain: DVKVTQSSRYLVKRTGEKVFLECVQDMDHENMFWYRQDPGLGLRLIYFSYDVKMKEKGDIPEGYSVSREKKERFSLILESASTNQTSMYLCASSQTITEQFFGPGTRLTVL.

A few counts support this clone. This sequence joins TRBV29-1 and TRBJ2-5; D is unresolved. CDR3 length: 13 amino acids. The ends were cut back, 8 bases at V and 5 bases at J, with 18 bases in the middle. Germline V gene lookup returns CDR1 SQVTM and CDR2 ANQGSEA. The CDR3 reads CSSVWPGSETQYF. The CDR3 DNA reads TGCAGCTCGGTCTGGCCAGGCTCGGAGACCCAGTACTTC. Together with reference TRBV29-1 and TRBJ2-5, the CDR3 gives the full variable domain: SAVISQKPSRDICQRGTSLTIQCQVDSQVTMMFWYRQQPGQSLTLIATANQGSEATYESGFVIDKFPISRPNLTFSTLTVSNMSPEDSSIYLCSSVWPGSETQYFGPGTRLLVL.

This clone has just a few counts. The rearrangement uses TRBV4-1 and TRBJ2-1, with a tentative D call TRBD1 (6 bases). This CDR3 contains 15 residues. V lost 0 bases and J lost 3, with 9 bases in between. Germline loops: CDR1 MGHRA, CDR2 YSYEKL. This CDR3 is CASSQDTRGYNEQFF. CDR3 nucleotides: TGCGCCAGCAGCCAAGATACCAGGGGCTACAATGAGCAGTTCTTC.

This sequence joins TRBV18 and TRBJ1-2; 12 nucleotides line up with TRBD1. Germline assignment: CDR1 KGHSH and CDR2 LQKENI. CDR3 size: 15 residues. V lost 0 bases to trimming and J lost 4 bases; unmatched junction nucleotides: 0. This CDR3 reads CASSPPGQGAYGYTF. The CDR3 DNA reads as TGTGCCAGCTCACCACCGGGACAGGGGGCCTATGGCTACACCTTC.

This clone was recorded a few times. The genes are TRBV4-2 and TRBJ2-7, with 9 bases matching TRBD2. This CDR3 is built from 16 residues. CDR1 is LGHNA and CDR2 is YNFKEQ in the germline V gene. J gave up 3 bases and V 4 bases, and 10 bases lay outside the gene matches. CDR3 loop: CASSLGGAGGSYEQYF. In DNA form, the CDR3 reads TGTGCCAGCAGCCTCGGAGGAGCGGGGGGCAGCTACGAGCAGTACTTC.

Only a few counts were recorded for this clone. This chain joins TRBV5-1 and TRBJ2-3; 7 nucleotides line up with TRBD1. The germline V gene encodes CDR1 SGHRS and CDR2 YFSETQ. The CDR3 loop spans 15 amino acids. Trimming removed 0 bases from V and 7 bases from J; junction bases left unmatched: 8. The chain's CDR3 is CASSLGQGNFNTQYF. CDR3 DNA sequence: TGCGCCAGCAGCTTGGGACAGGGTAATTTCAATACGCAGTATTTT.

V is TRBV10-3 and J is TRBJ1-5; D unclear. Germline V gene data show CDR1 as ENHRY and CDR2 as SYGVKD. The CDR3 runs 13 residues. Deletions cut 2 bases from V and 4 bases from J, with 6 bases between. The CDR3 loop reads CAISEPGNQPQHF. The CDR3 bases are TGTGCCATCAGTGAGCCGGGGAATCAGCCCCAGCATTTT.

The chain recombines TRBV30 with TRBJ2-3; perhaps D is TRBD1 or TRBD2 (5 bases each). CDR1 GTSNPN and CDR2 SVGIG come from the germline V gene (reference sequence). The CDR3 has 16 residues. Trimming pared 2 bases from V and 0 bases from J, leaving 15 bases between. CDR3 in amino acids: CAWSIGTATSTDTQYF. In DNA form, the CDR3 reads TGTGCCTGGAGTATCGGGACGGCCACTAGCACAGATACGCAGTATTTT.

This clone was counted only a few times. The chain carries TRBV7-2 and TRBJ2-1; D ambiguous. V lost 0 bases to trimming and J lost 7 bases, with 7 bases between them. Germline CDR1 SGHTA, CDR2 FQGNSA. This CDR3 has 13 residues. This chain's CDR3 is CASSLAPKNEQFF. As DNA, the CDR3 is TGTGCCAGCAGCTTAGCGCCTAAGAATGAGCAGTTCTTC.

For the CDR3, the DNA is TGTGCCAGCAGCTCCGGAGGCCAGGGCGCAGATACGCAGTATTTT. Translated, it gives CASSSGGQGADTQYF. V is TRBV13 and J is TRBJ2-3; D is possibly TRBD1 or TRBD2 (5 bases each). The CDR3 is 15 residues long. In germline, CDR1 is PRHDT, CDR2 FYEKMQ (reference sequence). Trimming took 4 bases from V and 4 from J, leaving 15 bases between them.

A note on this clone: The sample contains more than one DNA sequence encoding this CDR3. The J gene is TRBJ1-2, the V gene TRBV2; D is unclear. The CDR3 runs to 13 residues. CDR1 and CDR2 from the germline V gene are SNHLY and FYNNEI. V was pared by 6 bases and J by 0 bases, with 8 bases between. The CDR3 nucleotides are TGTGCCAGCAGCGCCACTGCTAACTATGGCTACACCTTC. As protein: CASSATANYGYTF.

The genes are TRBV11-2 and TRBJ1-1; 9 nucleotides align to TRBD1. This CDR3 comprises 15 residues. Germline CDR1 is SGHAT and CDR2 is FQNNGV. V lost 5 bases, J lost 5 bases, and 9 bases stayed unmatched. The CDR3 DNA is TGTGCCAGCAGCCCCCCGCTAGGACAGGGGACTGAAGCTTTCTTT. The encoded protein is CASSPPLGQGTEAFF.

V gene TRBV9 combines with J gene TRBJ2-5, with TRBD2 matching over 12 bases. The V gene end was trimmed by 0 bases and the J gene end by 2 bases; junction bases not matched to a gene: 8. CDR1 and CDR2 from the germline V gene are SGDLS and YYNGEE. The CDR3 contains 18 residues. DNA for the CDR3: TGTGCCAGCAGCGTAGGGACTAGCGGGGTTTCAGGGCAAGAGACCCAGTACTTC. Its protein is CASSVGTSGVSGQETQYF.

The chain has TRBV30 and TRBJ1-5, with D hard to call. The germline V gene encodes CDR1 GTSNPN and CDR2 SVGIG (reference sequence). Trimming removed 2 bases from V and 6 bases from J, with 11 bases in between. The CDR3 spans 13 residues. CDR3 residues: CAWSPQSSQPQHF. The CDR3 region has the DNA TGTGCCTGGAGTCCCCAGAGTAGTCAGCCCCAGCATTTT.

The chain combines TRBV2 with TRBJ1-1, with D uncertain. Germline lookup yields CDR1 SNHLY and CDR2 FYNNEI. This CDR3 has 16 amino acids. V lost 2 bases, J lost 0 bases, and 13 bases lay in between. In DNA form, the CDR3 reads TGTGCCAGCAGTGAAAGGTGGATCACACTGAACACTGAAGCTTTCTTT. Residues: CASSERWITLNTEAFF.

This clone was detected a few times. The chain's CDR3 is CASSAWDRGETQYF. CDR3 bases: TGTGCCAGCAGTGCATGGGACAGGGGGGAGACCCAGTACTTC. V is TRBV2 and J is TRBJ2-5, with 11 bases identical to TRBD1. V lost 4 bases and J lost 5; bases outside the gene matches: 3. The CDR3 runs to 14 residues. CDR1 SNHLY and CDR2 FYNNEI come from the germline V gene.

This clone appeared a few times. The rearrangement uses TRBV6-1 and TRBJ2-7; the D gene is possibly TRBD1 (6 bases). There are 13 residues in the CDR3. Trimming stripped 7 bases from V and 6 bases from J, with 16 bases between. Germline V gene sequence: CDR1 MNHNS, CDR2 SASEGT. The CDR3 sequence is CASILRGTSEQYF. In nucleotides, the CDR3 is TGTGCCAGCATCCTGAGGGGGACATCCGAGCAGTACTTC.

This clone was observed a few times. The chain links TRBV30 to TRBJ2-5, with TRBD2 matching over 7 bases. The junction had 8 bases not matched to a gene; V was cut back by 2 bases and J by 2 bases. The CDR3 covers 15 residues. Looked up from germline, CDR1 is GTSNPN and CDR2 is SVGIG (reference sequence). The CDR3 reads CAWSNTGGSQETQYF. CDR3 coding DNA: TGTGCCTGGAGTAATACGGGGGGTTCACAAGAGACCCAGTACTTC.

This clone was recorded a few times. The V call is TRBV5-1, the J call TRBJ2-2; unclear D gene. The CDR3 consists of 12 residues. Trimming removed 0 bases at V and 7 bases at J, with 4 bases between. Per the germline V gene, CDR1 is SGHRS and CDR2 is YFSETQ. This chain's CDR3 is CASSLDLGELFF. In DNA, the CDR3 is TGCGCCAGCAGCTTGGATCTCGGGGAGCTGTTTTTT. Supplemented by reference TRBV5-1 and TRBJ2-2, the full variable domain reads KAGVTQTPRYLIKTRGQQVTLSCSPISGHRSVSWYQQTPGQGLQFLFEYFSETQRNKGNFPGRFSGRQFSNSRSEMNVSTLELGDSALYLCASSLDLGELFFGEGSRLTVL.

The chain has TRBV29-1 and TRBJ1-2; D not resolved. The germline CDR1 and CDR2 sequences are SQVTM and ANQGSEA. The CDR3 runs 8 residues. The germline V and J ends were trimmed by 4 bases and 12 bases, with 6 bases remaining between them. The CDR3, as DNA: TGCAGCGTTGGGCCCCACACCTTC. This translates into CSVGPHTF.

V usage is TRBV6-5 and J usage is TRBJ1-5; D might be TRBD1 (5 bases). This CDR3 region has 12 residues. Looked up from germline, CDR1 is MNHEY and CDR2 is SVGAGI. Trimming removed 8 bases at V and 5 bases at J, with 10 bases between. CDR3 nucleotide sequence: TGTGCCAGCGTGTTACAGGATCAGCCCCAGCATTTT. This encodes CASVLQDQPQHF.